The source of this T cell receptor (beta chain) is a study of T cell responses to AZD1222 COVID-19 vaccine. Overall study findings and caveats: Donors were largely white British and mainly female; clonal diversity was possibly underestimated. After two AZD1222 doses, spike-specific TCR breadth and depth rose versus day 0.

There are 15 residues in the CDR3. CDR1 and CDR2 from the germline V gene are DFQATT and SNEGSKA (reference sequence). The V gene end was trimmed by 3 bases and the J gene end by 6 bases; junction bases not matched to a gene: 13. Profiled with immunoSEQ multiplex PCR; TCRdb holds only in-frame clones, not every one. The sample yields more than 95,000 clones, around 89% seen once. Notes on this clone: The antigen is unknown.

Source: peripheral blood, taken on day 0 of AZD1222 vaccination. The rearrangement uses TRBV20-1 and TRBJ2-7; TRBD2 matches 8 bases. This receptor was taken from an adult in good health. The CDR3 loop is CSASLGGRFASEQYF. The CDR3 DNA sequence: TGCAGTGCTAGTCTGGGCGGGAGGTTCGCCTCCGAGCAGTACTTC.